This T cell receptor beta chain was retrieved from a study of shared clonotypes between healthy human individuals. Generated by immunoSEQ multiplex PCR, the TCRdb table keeps only in-frame clones and is missing some. The table includes roughly 650,000 clones, about 96% detected once. Naive CD8 cells lacked CD45RO, underwent positive selection for CCR7 and left out terminally differentiated effector memory CD45RA+ cells. The CDR3 is 15 amino acids. CDR1 SGHVS and CDR2 FQNEAQ come from the germline V gene. Trimming shortened V by 7 bases and J by 1 base, and 14 bases separated the two germline ends. Study results and limitations: Since donors were few, the genetic and exposure-history diversity represented was limited.

This clone has only one observation. Its matching antigen is unknown. Sequenced input: naive CD8+ T cells sorted from blood. This TCR was recovered from a young woman in good health. This rearrangement joins TRBV7-8 to TRBJ2-1, with D perhaps matching TRBD1 (6 bases). The CDR3 spells CASTWDTGSYNEQFF. As DNA, the CDR3 is TGTGCCAGCACCTGGGACACCGGATCCTACAATGAGCAGTTCTTC.